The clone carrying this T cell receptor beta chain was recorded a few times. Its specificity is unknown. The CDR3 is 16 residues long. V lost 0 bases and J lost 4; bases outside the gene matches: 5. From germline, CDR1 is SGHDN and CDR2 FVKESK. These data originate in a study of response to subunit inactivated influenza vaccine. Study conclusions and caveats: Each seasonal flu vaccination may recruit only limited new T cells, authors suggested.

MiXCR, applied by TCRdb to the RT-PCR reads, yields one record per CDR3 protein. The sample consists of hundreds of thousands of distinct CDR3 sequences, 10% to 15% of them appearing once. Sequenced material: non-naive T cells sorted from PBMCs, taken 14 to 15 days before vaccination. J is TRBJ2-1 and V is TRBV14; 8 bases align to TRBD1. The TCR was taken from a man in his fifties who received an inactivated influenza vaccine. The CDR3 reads CASSQDRGRTYNEQFF. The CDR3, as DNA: TGTGCCAGCAGCCAAGACAGGGGGCGCACATACAATGAGCAGTTCTTC.